Following are 30 T cell receptor beta chains from one sample sequenced in a study of T cells in Graves' hyperthyroidism and ophthalmopathy. Amplified TCR beta CDR3 regions derived from RNA transcripts. In the first-round RT-PCR of the TCR CDR3, the HTBI primer set was used. TCRdb analysed the multiplex PCR reads with MiXCR anew, one entry per CDR3 protein. The sample gives roughly 510,000 distinct CDR3 sequences, 20% to 25% of which show up once; around a quarter is in the top ten. Sequencing used blood. The receptors originated from a man younger than 30 with Graves' hyperthyroidism.

The genes are TRBV12-3 or TRBV12-4 and TRBJ1-2, with unresolved D. The CDR3 extends over 13 amino acids. The V end was cut by 2 bases, the J end by 8 bases, with 12 bases between. The chain's CDR3 is CASSLRPHRGYTF. CDR3 DNA sequence: TGTGCCAGCAGTTTAAGGCCCCATCGGGGCTACACCTTC.

The chain joins TRBV4-1 to TRBJ2-5, with D perhaps TRBD2 (5 bases). Germline V gene data show CDR1 as MGHRA and CDR2 as YSYEKL. The CDR3 runs 14 residues. Trimming cost V 4 bases and J 4 bases, with 13 bases left between them. The CDR3 here is CASSPLRGLETQYF. The CDR3 DNA sequence: TGCGCCAGCAGCCCGCTCCGAGGGTTAGAGACCCAGTACTTC.

This clonotype was seen at least ten times. In nucleotides, the CDR3 is TGTGCCAGCAGTTCAGGGTGGAGTTCACCCCTCCACTTT. Protein product: CASSSGWSSPLHF. This rearrangement joins TRBV6-5 to TRBJ1-6, with D perhaps matching TRBD1 (5 bases). The CDR3 contains 13 residues. Germline V gives CDR1 MNHEY, CDR2 SVGAGI. Between the trimmed V and J ends, which lost 4 bases and 9 bases, there was a span of 10 bases.

The chain combines TRBV11-2 with TRBJ2-5; the D call may be TRBD1 or TRBD2 (6 bases each). Between the trimmed V and J ends, which lost 5 bases and 7 bases, there was a span of 20 bases. CDR3 length equals 15 residues. Per the germline V gene, CDR1 is SGHAT and CDR2 is FQNNGV. The DNA for the CDR3 is TGTGCCAGCAGCCTCCGGATAACCTCGGGGGCGACCCAGTACTTC. This encodes CASSLRITSGATQYF.

The chain employs TRBV29-1 and TRBJ2-7, with D perhaps matching TRBD1 (5 bases). Germline CDR1 is SQVTM and CDR2 is ANQGSEA. Trimming left V 4 bases short and J 0 bases short, with 7 bases between. The CDR3 has 12 residues. CDR3 DNA sequence: TGCAGCGTTGGCAGGGCCTCCTACGAGCAGTACTTC. Translating gives CSVGRASYEQYF.

This clonotype was counted many times. The genes are TRBV10-3 and TRBJ1-2, with D perhaps matching TRBD1 (6 bases). The V end was cut by 3 bases, the J end by 1 base, with 18 bases between. CDR1 and CDR2 (germline): ENHRY, SYGVKD. The CDR3 has 17 amino acids. The CDR3 loop reads CAISDGGGQPGNYGYTF. CDR3 DNA: TGTGCCATCAGTGACGGAGGGGGGCAGCCCGGTAACTATGGCTACACCTTC.

In its sample, this clonotype was seen many times. The chain links TRBV27 to TRBJ2-7; D gene unclear. The CDR3 has 14 amino acids. V was clipped by 4 bases and J by 7 bases, with 17 bases between them. Germline V gives CDR1 MNHEY, CDR2 SMNVEV (reference sequence). The CDR3 DNA sequence: TGTGCCAGCAGTTATGGCAGTCGACTCTGGGAGCAGTACTTC. Encoded protein: CASSYGSRLWEQYF.

This clonotype was observed at least ten times. The V call is TRBV5-1, the J call TRBJ2-5, with 7 bases lining up with TRBD2. Per the germline V gene, CDR1 is SGHRS and CDR2 is YFSETQ. After removal of 2 bases from V and 2 bases from J, the junction contained 9 bases not matched to a gene. The CDR3 spans 16 residues. The CDR3 nucleotides are TGCGCCAGCAGCTTTTCCGTAGCGGGCCAACAAGAGACCCAGTACTTC. Translating gives CASSFSVAGQQETQYF.

This clonotype was counted ten times or more. The V and J genes are TRBV19 and TRBJ1-1, with D maybe TRBD1 (5 bases). Germline V lookup: CDR1 LNHDA, CDR2 SQIVND (reference sequence). V lost 2 bases to trimming and J lost 2 bases, with 9 bases between them. The CDR3 spans 14 residues. The CDR3, as DNA: TGTGCCAGTAGTATAAAGGGGCTTAACACTGAAGCTTTCTTT. Translated: CASSIKGLNTEAFF. Using reference TRBV19 and TRBJ1-1 for the parts outside the CDR3, the full variable domain is DGGITQSPKYLFRKEGQNVTLSCEQNLNHDAMYWYRQDPGQGLRLIYYSQIVNDFQKGDIAEGYSVSREKKESFPLTVTSAQKNPTAFYLCASSIKGLNTEAFFGQGTRLTVV.

This clonotype was seen many times. This rearrangement joins TRBV28 to TRBJ1-1; D is perhaps TRBD1 (5 bases). The CDR3 runs to 12 residues. Germline V gene data show CDR1 as MDHEN and CDR2 as SYDVKM. CDR3 nucleotides: TGTGCATTAAGGGGAATTGACACTGAAGCTTTCTTT. Amino acid sequence: CALRGIDTEAFF.

This clonotype has at least ten counts. The chain is built from TRBV28 and TRBJ1-5; TRBD1 matches at 8 bases. V trimming: 4 bases; J trimming: 1 base; junction bases outside the gene matches: 3. Germline loops: CDR1 MDHEN, CDR2 SYDVKM. The CDR3 length is 15 residues. CDR3 DNA sequence: TGTGCCAGCAGTTACAGGGGGTTGAGCAATCAGCCCCAGCATTTT. Translation gives CASSYRGLSNQPQHF. The variable domain in full, with the rest retrieved from reference TRBV28 and TRBJ1-5, is DVKVTQSSRYLVKRTGEKVFLECVQDMDHENMFWYRQDPGLGLRLIYFSYDVKMKEKGDIPEGYSVSREKKERFSLILESASTNQTSMYLCASSYRGLSNQPQHFGDGTRLSIL.

This clonotype was seen a few times. The chain has TRBV3-1 and TRBJ2-5, with 8 positions matching TRBD1. The CDR3 length is 16 residues. Germline CDR1 LGHDT, CDR2 YNNKEL (reference sequence). The V gene end was trimmed by 1 base and the J gene end by 1 base; junction bases not matched to a gene: 5. DNA of the CDR3: TGTGCCAGCAGCCAAGGGATCGGACAGGGCCAAGAGACCCAGTACTTC. Its translation: CASSQGIGQGQETQYF.

The table lists this clonotype with many counts. The chain recombines TRBV4-1 with TRBJ2-2; TRBD2 aligns across 7 bases. V shed 2 bases, J shed 5 bases, and the junction held 2 bases outside the gene matches. Germline CDR1 and CDR2: MGHRA and YSYEKL. The CDR3 consists of 14 residues. The chain's CDR3 is CASSQREGTGELFF. CDR3 DNA sequence: TGCGCCAGCAGCCAAAGGGAGGGAACCGGGGAGCTGTTTTTT.

This chain links TRBV20-1 with TRBJ1-1; D is uncertain. V was pared by 3 bases and J by 8 bases, with 10 bases between. Germline V gene lookup returns CDR1 DFQATT and CDR2 SNEGSKA (reference sequence). This CDR3 has 11 amino acids. The CDR3 region has the DNA TGCAGTGCTAGTCCCGGCACCGAAGCTTTCTTT. Its translation is CSASPGTEAFF.

V usage is TRBV6-2 or TRBV6-3 and J usage is TRBJ1-1; D is unclear. Germline lookup yields CDR1 MNHEY and CDR2 SVGEGT. Trimming removed 0 bases at V and 8 bases at J, with 7 bases between. This CDR3 is 12 amino acids long. The CDR3, as DNA: TGTGCCAGCAGTTACTCGATTTTCGAAGCTTTCTTT. Translated, it gives CASSYSIFEAFF.

This chain connects TRBV5-6 to TRBJ1-2; the D is unclear. The CDR3 has 14 residues. Trimming took off 2 bases at V and 0 bases at J, with 8 bases between the two ends. The germline gives CDR1 SGHDT, CDR2 YYEEEE. The CDR3 loop reads CASSFPNANYGYTF. CDR3 DNA sequence: TGTGCCAGCAGCTTTCCGAACGCTAACTATGGCTACACCTTC.

This clonotype was counted only a few times. V gene TRBV12-3 or TRBV12-4 combines with J gene TRBJ1-6; TRBD1 aligns across 8 bases. The CDR3 extends over 13 amino acids. J was trimmed by 7 bases and V by 7 bases; bases with no gene match: 3. The CDR3 DNA reads as TGTGCCAGCACCGGACAGGGAAATTCACCCCTCCACTTT. Its translation is CASTGQGNSPLHF.

This clonotype was counted between two and nine times. J is TRBJ2-1 and V is TRBV12-3 or TRBV12-4; D unresolved. Trimming stripped 6 bases from V and 8 bases from J, with 11 bases between. The CDR3 length is 12 residues. The DNA of the CDR3 is TGTGCCAGCAGAGGCGGTCGGGATGAGCAGTTCTTC. Translation gives CASRGGRDEQFF.

This clonotype has a count of ten or more. This chain joins TRBV5-5 and TRBJ1-5; D is uncertain. This CDR3 is 15 amino acids long. Germline lookup yields CDR1 SGHKS and CDR2 YYEKEE (reference sequence). V lost 4 bases and J 0 bases, leaving 11 bases between the germline ends. The CDR3 here is CASSPDGVSNQPQHF. The CDR3 region has the DNA TGTGCCAGCAGCCCGGACGGCGTTAGCAATCAGCCCCAGCATTTT.

This clonotype was seen at least ten times. V and J are TRBV20-1 and TRBJ1-2, with TRBD1 matching 9 bases. CDR3 length: 12 residues. Germline loops: CDR1 DFQATT, CDR2 SNEGSKA (reference sequence). The J segment lost 6 bases and the V segment lost 6 bases, leaving 5 bases of the junction unmatched. CDR3 region: CSARTGVDGYTF. CDR3 nucleotides: TGCAGTGCCAGGACAGGGGTAGATGGCTACACCTTC.

CDR3 loop: CATSRLANQPQHF. Here the CDR3 DNA reads TGTGCCACCAGCAGGTTGGCCAATCAGCCCCAGCATTTT. The chain has TRBV15 and TRBJ1-5; D remains ambiguous. This CDR3 has 13 amino acids. From germline, CDR1 is LNHNV and CDR2 YYDKDF (reference sequence). V shed 3 bases and J shed 3 bases, with 6 bases lying between them.

This rearrangement joins TRBV27 to TRBJ1-2; a possible D gene is TRBD1 (6 bases). The CDR3 totals 13 residues. V was pared by 0 bases and J by 8 bases, with 10 bases between. The germline V gene has CDR1 MNHEY and CDR2 SMNVEV (reference sequence). CDR3 residues: CASSLSGAMGYTF. In DNA form, the CDR3 reads TGTGCCAGCAGTTTATCGGGGGCGATGGGCTACACCTTC.

The gene calls are TRBV20-1 and TRBJ2-5; 9 bases are shared with TRBD2. In germline, CDR1 is DFQATT, CDR2 SNEGSKA (reference sequence). The CDR3 length is 15 residues. The junction had 12 bases not matched to a gene; V was cut back by 5 bases and J by 5 bases. The CDR3 region is CSALTEAGGWETQYF. The CDR3 nucleotides read TGCAGTGCTCTGACTGAAGCGGGGGGCTGGGAGACCCAGTACTTC.

The count of this clonotype is one. The rearrangement links TRBV12-3 or TRBV12-4 to TRBJ1-2, with D possibly being TRBD1 (6 bases). The ends were cut back, 5 bases at V and 1 base at J, with 17 bases in the middle. CDR3 length: 16 residues. The CDR3 DNA sequence: TGTGCCAGCAGTCCTTACGTTGAGGGGGTTAACTATGGCTACACCTTC. Its translation: CASSPYVEGVNYGYTF.

This clonotype was counted at least ten times. The rearrangement uses TRBV24-1 and TRBJ2-7, with 8 positions matching TRBD1. Germline V gene data show CDR1 as KGHDR and CDR2 as SFDVKD. The V gene end was trimmed by 3 bases and the J gene end by 6 bases; junction bases not matched to a gene: 9. The CDR3 has 15 residues. CDR3 in amino acids: CATSDADRAPSEQYF. The CDR3 nucleotides read TGTGCCACCAGTGATGCGGACAGGGCCCCCTCCGAGCAGTACTTC.

A few counts support this clonotype. The V call is TRBV5-5, the J call TRBJ2-5; 10 bases agree with TRBD2. After removal of 1 base from V and 5 bases from J, the junction contained 8 bases not matched to a gene. This CDR3 is built from 16 residues. The V gene's germline CDR1 is SGHKS and CDR2 YYEKEE (reference sequence). The CDR3 DNA is TGTGCCAGCAGCTTGTGGCTAGCGGGGGCCCGGGAGACCCAGTACTTC. Translated: CASSLWLAGARETQYF.

The rearrangement links TRBV7-6 to TRBJ2-5; a weak D match, TRBD1 (5 bases). CDR1 SGHVS and CDR2 FNYEAQ come from the germline V gene. V shed 5 bases and J shed 5 bases, with 21 bases lying between them. The CDR3 runs to 16 residues. The CDR3 loop is CASSLHGIGATETQYF. Here the CDR3 DNA reads TGTGCCAGCAGCCTACATGGAATAGGGGCAACGGAGACCCAGTACTTC.

Concerning this clonotype: This may stem from a read error, because a much larger clone lies one nucleotide away. V usage is TRBV20-1 and J usage is TRBJ2-7, with D possibly matching TRBD1 (5 bases). V was clipped by 1 base and J by 2 bases, with 6 bases between them. This CDR3 is 12 amino acids long. Germline lookup yields CDR1 DFQATT and CDR2 SNEGSKA (reference sequence). The CDR3: CSARGQTYEQYF. The CDR3 region has the DNA TGCAGTGCTAGAGGACAGACCTACGAGCAGTACTTC.

In its sample, this clonotype was seen many times. The chain is built from TRBV6-5 and TRBJ2-7; tentative D call: TRBD2 (6 bases). CDR1 is MNHEY, CDR2 SVGAGI, per germline. Trimming stripped 2 bases from V and 0 bases from J, with 8 bases between. The CDR3 runs 14 residues. The CDR3 is CASSYGEVSYEQYF. CDR3 sequence (DNA): TGTGCCAGCAGTTACGGGGAGGTCTCCTACGAGCAGTACTTC.

This clonotype has more than one count but fewer than ten. The V gene is TRBV12-3 or TRBV12-4, the J gene TRBJ2-7; no reliable D call. The CDR3 sequence is 14 residues long. The V gene lost 8 bases and the J gene lost 0 bases, with 14 bases spanning the gap. The CDR3 loop reads CASGLTGSSYEQYF. In DNA form, the CDR3 reads TGTGCCAGCGGGTTGACGGGCAGCTCCTACGAGCAGTACTTC.